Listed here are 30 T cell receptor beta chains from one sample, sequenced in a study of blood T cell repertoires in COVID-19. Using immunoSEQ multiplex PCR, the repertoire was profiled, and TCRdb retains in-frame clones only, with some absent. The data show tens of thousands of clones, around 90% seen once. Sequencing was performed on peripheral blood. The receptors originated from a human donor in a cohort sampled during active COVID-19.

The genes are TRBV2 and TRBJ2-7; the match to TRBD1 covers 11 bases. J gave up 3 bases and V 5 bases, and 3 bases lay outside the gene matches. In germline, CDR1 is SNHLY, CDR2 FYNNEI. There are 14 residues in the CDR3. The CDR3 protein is CASSWTGGGYEQYF. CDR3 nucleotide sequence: TGTGCCAGCAGTTGGACAGGGGGCGGCTACGAGCAGTACTTC.

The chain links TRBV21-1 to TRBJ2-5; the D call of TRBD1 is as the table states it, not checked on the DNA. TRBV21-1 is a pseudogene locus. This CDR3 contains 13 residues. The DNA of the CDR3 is TGTGCCAGCAGCAAACAGGGGGGAGAGACCCAGTACTTC. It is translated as CASSKQGGETQYF.

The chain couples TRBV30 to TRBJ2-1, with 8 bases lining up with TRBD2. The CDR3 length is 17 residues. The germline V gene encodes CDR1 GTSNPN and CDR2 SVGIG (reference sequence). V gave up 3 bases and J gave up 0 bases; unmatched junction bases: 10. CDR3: CAWRAGRGGLSYNEQFF. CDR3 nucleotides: TGTGCCTGGAGAGCCGGGAGGGGAGGGCTCTCCTACAATGAGCAGTTCTTC. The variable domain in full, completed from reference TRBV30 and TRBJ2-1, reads SQTIHQWPATLVQPVGSPLSLECTVEGTSNPNLYWYRQAAGRGLQLLFYSVGIGQISSEVPQNLSASRPQDRQFILSSKKLLLSDSGFYLCAWRAGRGGLSYNEQFFGPGTRLTVL.

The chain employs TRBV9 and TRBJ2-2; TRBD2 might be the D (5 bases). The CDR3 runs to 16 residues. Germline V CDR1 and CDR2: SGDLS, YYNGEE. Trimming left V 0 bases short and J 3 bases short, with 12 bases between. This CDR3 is CASSVVIGSDTGELFF. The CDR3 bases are TGTGCCAGCAGCGTAGTTATAGGGAGCGACACCGGGGAGCTGTTTTTT.

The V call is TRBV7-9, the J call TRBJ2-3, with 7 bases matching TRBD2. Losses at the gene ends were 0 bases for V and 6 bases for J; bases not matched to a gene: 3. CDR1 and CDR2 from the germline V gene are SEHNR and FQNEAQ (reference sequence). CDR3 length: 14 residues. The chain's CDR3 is CASSLASGRDTQYF. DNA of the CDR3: TGTGCCAGCAGCTTAGCTTCCGGGAGGGATACGCAGTATTTT.

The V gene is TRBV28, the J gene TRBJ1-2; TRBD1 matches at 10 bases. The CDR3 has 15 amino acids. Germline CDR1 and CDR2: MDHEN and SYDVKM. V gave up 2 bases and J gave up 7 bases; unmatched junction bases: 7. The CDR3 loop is CASSLPSTGGGGYTF. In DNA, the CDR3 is TGTGCCAGCAGTTTACCCTCGACAGGGGGCGGTGGCTACACCTTC.

The CDR3 loop reads CASSMDSPYYTEAFF. CDR3 bases: TGTGCCAGCAGCATGGACAGCCCTTATTACACTGAAGCTTTCTTT. The rearrangement links TRBV21-1 to TRBJ1-1; the listed D gene, TRBD1, was not tested against the DNA. TRBV21-1 is listed as a pseudogene. This CDR3 region has 15 residues.

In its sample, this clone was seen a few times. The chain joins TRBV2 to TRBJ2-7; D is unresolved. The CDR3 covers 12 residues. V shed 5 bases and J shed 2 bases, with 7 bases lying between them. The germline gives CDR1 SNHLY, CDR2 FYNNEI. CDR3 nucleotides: TGTGCCAGCAGTCAGGATACCTACGAGCAGTACTTC. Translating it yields CASSQDTYEQYF.

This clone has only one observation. CDR3 protein: CASTPQRAGANVLTF. CDR3 coding DNA: TGTGCCAGCACCCCCCAGCGGGCTGGGGCCAACGTCCTGACTTTC. The chain recombines TRBV28 with TRBJ2-6; D is possibly TRBD2 (6 bases). The CDR3 extends over 15 amino acids. Trimming cost V 7 bases and J 2 bases, with 12 bases left between them. CDR1 and CDR2 (germline): MDHEN, SYDVKM.

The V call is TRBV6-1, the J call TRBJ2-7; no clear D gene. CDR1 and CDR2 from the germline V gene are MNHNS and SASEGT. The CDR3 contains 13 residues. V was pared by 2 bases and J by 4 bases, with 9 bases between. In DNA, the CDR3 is TGTGCCAGCAGTGAACAGAAGTTATACGAGCAGTACTTC. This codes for CASSEQKLYEQYF.

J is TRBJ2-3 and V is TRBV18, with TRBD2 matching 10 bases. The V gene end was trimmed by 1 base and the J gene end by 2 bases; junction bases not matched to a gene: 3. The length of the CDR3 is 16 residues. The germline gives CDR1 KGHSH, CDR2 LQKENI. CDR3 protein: CASSPLLAGATDTQYF. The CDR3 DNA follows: TGTGCCAGCTCACCACTCCTAGCGGGAGCCACAGATACGCAGTATTTT.

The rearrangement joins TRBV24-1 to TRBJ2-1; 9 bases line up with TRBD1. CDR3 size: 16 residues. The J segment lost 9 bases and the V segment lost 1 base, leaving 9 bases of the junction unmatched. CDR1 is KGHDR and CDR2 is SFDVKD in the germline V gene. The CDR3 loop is CATSDFGGQGRSEQFF. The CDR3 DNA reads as TGTGCCACCAGTGATTTTGGGGGACAGGGTAGGAGTGAGCAGTTCTTC.

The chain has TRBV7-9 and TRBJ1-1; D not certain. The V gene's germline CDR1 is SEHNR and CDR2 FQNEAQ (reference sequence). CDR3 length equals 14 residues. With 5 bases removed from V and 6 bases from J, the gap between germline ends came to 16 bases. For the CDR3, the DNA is TGTGCCAGCAGCCCCGAGTGGAGGGTAGCTGAAGCTTTCTTT. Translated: CASSPEWRVAEAFF.

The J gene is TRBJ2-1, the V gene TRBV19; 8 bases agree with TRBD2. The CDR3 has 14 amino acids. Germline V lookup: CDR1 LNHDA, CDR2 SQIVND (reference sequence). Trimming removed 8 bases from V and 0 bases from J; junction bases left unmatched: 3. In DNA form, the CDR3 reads TGTGCCAGTCACGGGAGGGGCTCCTACAATGAGCAGTTCTTC. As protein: CASHGRGSYNEQFF.

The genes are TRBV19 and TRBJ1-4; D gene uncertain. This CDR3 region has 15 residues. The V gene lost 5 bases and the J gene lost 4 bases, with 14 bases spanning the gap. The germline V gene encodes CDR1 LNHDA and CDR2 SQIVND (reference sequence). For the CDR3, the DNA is TGTGCCAGTAGTTCTAGCCACGGGATTAATGAAAAACTGTTTTTT. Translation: CASSSSHGINEKLFF.

The DNA for the CDR3 is TGTGCCAGCAGCTCAGGAATATCTAGCGGGGGGGCAGGGGAGACCCAGTACTTC. Protein product: CASSSGISSGGAGETQYF. The V call is TRBV9, the J call TRBJ2-5; 12 positions agree with TRBD2. After removal of 4 bases from V and 5 bases from J, the junction contained 15 bases not matched to a gene. The CDR3 covers 18 residues. The V gene's germline CDR1 is SGDLS and CDR2 YYNGEE.

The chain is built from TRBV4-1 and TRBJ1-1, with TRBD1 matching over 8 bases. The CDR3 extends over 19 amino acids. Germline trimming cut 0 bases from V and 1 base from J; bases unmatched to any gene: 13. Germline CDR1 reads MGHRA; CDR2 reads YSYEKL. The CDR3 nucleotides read TGCGCCAGCAGCCAAGATGTAGGACAGGGAGGGTATCCGAACACTGAAGCTTTCTTT. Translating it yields CASSQDVGQGGYPNTEAFF.

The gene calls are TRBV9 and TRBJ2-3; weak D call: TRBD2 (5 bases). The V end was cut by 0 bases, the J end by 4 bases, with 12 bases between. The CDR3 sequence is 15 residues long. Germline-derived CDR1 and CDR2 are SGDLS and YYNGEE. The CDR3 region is CASSVGTHSPDTQYF. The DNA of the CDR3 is TGTGCCAGCAGCGTAGGGACTCATAGCCCAGATACGCAGTATTTT. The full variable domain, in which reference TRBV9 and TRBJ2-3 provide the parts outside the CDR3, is DSGVTQTPKHLITATGQRVTLRCSPRSGDLSVYWYQQSLDQGLQFLIQYYNGEERAKGNILERFSAQQFPDLHSELNLSSLELGDSALYFCASSVGTHSPDTQYFGPGTRLTVL.

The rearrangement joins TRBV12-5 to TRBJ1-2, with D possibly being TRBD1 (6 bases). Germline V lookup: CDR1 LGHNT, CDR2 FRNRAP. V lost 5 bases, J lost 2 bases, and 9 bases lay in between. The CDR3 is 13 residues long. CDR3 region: CASGLGTNYGYTF. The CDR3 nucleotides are TGTGCTAGTGGTCTCGGGACAAACTATGGCTACACCTTC. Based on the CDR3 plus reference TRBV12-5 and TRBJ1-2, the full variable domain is DARVTQTPRHKVTEMGQEVTMRCQPILGHNTVFWYRQTMMQGLELLAYFRNRAPLDDSGMPKDRFSAEMPDATLATLKIQPSEPRDSAVYFCASGLGTNYGYTFGSGTRLTVV.

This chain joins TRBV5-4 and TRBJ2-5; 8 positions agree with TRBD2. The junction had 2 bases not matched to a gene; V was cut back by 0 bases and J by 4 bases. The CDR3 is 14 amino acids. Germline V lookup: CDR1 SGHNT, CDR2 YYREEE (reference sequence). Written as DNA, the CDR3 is TGTGCCAGCAGCTTGGGACTAGCGAGAGAGACCCAGTACTTC. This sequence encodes CASSLGLARETQYF.

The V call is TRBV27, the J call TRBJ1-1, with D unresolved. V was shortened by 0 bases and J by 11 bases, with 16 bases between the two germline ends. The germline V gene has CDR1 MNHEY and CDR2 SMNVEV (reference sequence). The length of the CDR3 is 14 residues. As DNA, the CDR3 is TGTGCCAGCAGTTTATCGAGAGGTAGGAAGACCGCTTTCTTT. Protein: CASSLSRGRKTAFF.

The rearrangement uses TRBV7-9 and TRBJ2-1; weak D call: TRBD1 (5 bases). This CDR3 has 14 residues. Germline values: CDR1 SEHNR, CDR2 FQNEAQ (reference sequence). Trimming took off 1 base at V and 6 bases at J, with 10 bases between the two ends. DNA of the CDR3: TGTGCCAGCAGCTTAGATCTGGGGCGCAATGAGCAGTTCTTC. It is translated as CASSLDLGRNEQFF.

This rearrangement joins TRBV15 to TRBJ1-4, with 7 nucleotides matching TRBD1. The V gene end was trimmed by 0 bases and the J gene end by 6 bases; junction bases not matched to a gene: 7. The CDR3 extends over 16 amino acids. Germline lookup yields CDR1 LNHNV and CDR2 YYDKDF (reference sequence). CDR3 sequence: CATSREVTGADEKLFF. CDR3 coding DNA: TGTGCCACCAGCAGAGAGGTAACAGGGGCGGATGAAAAACTGTTTTTT.

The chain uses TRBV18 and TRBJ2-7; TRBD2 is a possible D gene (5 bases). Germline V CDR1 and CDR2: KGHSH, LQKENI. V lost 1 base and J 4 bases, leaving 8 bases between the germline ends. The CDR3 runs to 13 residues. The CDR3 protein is CASSPLPGYEQYF. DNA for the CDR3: TGTGCCAGCTCACCACTGCCGGGGTACGAGCAGTACTTC.

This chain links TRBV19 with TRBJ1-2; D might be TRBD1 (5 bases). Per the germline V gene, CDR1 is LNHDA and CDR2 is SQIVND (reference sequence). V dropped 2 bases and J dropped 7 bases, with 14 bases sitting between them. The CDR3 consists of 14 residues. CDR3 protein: CASSIPGRVGGYTF. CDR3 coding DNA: TGTGCCAGTAGTATACCCGGCAGGGTAGGTGGCTACACCTTC.

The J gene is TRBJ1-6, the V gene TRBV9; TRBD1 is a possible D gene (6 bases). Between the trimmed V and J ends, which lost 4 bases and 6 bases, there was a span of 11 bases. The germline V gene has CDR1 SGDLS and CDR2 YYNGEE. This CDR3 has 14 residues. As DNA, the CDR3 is TGTGCCAGCAGCTCGACAGGCCCTAATTCACCCCTCCACTTT. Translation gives CASSSTGPNSPLHF.

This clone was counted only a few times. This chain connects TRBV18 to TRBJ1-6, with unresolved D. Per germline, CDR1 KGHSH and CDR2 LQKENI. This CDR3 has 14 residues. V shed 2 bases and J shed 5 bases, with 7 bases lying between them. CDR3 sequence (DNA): TGTGCCAGCTCACCAGGAGGGAATAATTCACCCCTCCACTTT. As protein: CASSPGGNNSPLHF.

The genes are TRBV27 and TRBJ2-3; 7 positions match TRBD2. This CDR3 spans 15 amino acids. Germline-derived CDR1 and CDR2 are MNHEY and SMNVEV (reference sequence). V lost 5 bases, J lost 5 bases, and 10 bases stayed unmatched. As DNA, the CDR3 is TGTGCCAGCAGTGATTTGGGGGGGAGGAAAGATACGCAGTATTTT. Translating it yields CASSDLGGRKDTQYF.

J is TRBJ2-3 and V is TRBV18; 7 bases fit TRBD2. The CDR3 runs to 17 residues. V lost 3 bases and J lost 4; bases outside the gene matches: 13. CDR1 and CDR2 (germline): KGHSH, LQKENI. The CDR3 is CASSPLLTGGGADTQYF. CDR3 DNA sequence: TGTGCCAGCTCACCCCTCCTAACGGGAGGAGGGGCAGATACGCAGTATTTT.

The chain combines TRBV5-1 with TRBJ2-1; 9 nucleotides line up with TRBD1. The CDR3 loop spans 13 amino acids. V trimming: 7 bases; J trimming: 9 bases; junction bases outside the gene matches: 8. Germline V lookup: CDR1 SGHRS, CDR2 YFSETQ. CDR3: CASCRTGVGEQFF. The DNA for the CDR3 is TGCGCCAGCTGCCGGACAGGGGTTGGTGAGCAGTTCTTC. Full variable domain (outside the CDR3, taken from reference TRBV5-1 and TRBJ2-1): KAGVTQTPRYLIKTRGQQVTLSCSPISGHRSVSWYQQTPGQGLQFLFEYFSETQRNKGNFPGRFSGRQFSNSRSEMNVSTLELGDSALYLCASCRTGVGEQFFGPGTRLTVL.